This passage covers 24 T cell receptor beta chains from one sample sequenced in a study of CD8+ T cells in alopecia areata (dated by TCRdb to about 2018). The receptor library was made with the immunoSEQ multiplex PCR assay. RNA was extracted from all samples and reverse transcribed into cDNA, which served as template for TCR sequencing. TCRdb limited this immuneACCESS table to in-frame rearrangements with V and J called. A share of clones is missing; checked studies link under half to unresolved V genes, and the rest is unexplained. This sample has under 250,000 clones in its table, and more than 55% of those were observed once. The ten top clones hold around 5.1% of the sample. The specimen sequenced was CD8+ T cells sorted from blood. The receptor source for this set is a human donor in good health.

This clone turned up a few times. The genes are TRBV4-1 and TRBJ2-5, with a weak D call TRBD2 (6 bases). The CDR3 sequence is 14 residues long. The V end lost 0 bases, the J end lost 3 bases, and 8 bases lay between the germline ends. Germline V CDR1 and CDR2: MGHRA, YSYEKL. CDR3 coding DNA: TGCGCCAGCAGCCAAGATCCGGGGGAAGAGACCCAGTACTTC. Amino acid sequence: CASSQDPGEETQYF.

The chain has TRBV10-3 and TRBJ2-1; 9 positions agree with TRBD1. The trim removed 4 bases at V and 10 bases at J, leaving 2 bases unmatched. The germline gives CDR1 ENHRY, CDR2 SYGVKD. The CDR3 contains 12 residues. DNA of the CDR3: TGTGCCATCAGTGGGACAGGGGTCGAGCAGTTCTTC. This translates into CAISGTGVEQFF.

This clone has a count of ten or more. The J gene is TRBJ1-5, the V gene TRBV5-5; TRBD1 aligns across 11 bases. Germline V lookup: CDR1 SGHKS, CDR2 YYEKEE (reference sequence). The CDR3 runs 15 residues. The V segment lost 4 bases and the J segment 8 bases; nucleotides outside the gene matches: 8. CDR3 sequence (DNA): TGTGCCAGCAGCCCCAAGGACAGGGGGCTTGAGCCCCAGCATTTT. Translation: CASSPKDRGLEPQHF.

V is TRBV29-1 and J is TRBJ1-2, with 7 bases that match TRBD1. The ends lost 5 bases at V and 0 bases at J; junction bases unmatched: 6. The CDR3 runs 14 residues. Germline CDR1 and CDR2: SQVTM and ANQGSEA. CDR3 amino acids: CSVRTGLANYGYTF. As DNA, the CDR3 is TGCAGCGTTAGGACAGGCCTAGCTAACTATGGCTACACCTTC.

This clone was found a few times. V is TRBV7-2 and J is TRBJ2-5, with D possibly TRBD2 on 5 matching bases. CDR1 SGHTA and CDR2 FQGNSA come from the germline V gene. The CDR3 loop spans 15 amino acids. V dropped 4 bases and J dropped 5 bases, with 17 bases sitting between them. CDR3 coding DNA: TGTGCCAGCAGCTACGGACTGGCAAGGCGTGAGACCCAGTACTTC. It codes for CASSYGLARRETQYF.

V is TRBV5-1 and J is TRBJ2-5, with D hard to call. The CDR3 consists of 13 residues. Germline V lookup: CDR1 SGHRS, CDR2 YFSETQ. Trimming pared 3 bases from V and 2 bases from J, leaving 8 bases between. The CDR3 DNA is TGCGCCAGCAGCTCCGAAAATCAAGAGACCCAGTACTTC. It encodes CASSSENQETQYF. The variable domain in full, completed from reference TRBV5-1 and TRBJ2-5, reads KAGVTQTPRYLIKTRGQQVTLSCSPISGHRSVSWYQQTPGQGLQFLFEYFSETQRNKGNFPGRFSGRQFSNSRSEMNVSTLELGDSALYLCASSSENQETQYFGPGTRLLVL.

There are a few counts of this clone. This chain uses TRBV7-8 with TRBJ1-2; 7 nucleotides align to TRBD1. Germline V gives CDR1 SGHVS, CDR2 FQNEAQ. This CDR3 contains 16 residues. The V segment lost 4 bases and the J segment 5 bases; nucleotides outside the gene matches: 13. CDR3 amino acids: CASSSSGGGLEYGYTF. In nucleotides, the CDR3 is TGTGCCAGCAGCTCCTCCGGAGGGGGCTTAGAATATGGCTACACCTTC.

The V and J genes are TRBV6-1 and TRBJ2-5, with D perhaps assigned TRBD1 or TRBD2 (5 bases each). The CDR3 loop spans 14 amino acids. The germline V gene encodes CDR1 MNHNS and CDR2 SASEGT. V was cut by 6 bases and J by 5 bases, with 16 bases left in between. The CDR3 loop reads CASSEGPDWETQYF. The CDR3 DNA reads TGTGCCAGCAGCGAGGGACCAGACTGGGAGACCCAGTACTTC.

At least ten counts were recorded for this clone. This chain's CDR3 is CASSATSGGTYEQYF. The DNA of the CDR3 is TGTGCCAGCAGCGCGACTAGCGGGGGGACGTACGAGCAGTACTTC. The genes are TRBV7-3 and TRBJ2-7; 13 bases are shared with TRBD2. Germline V gene lookup returns CDR1 SGHTA and CDR2 FQGTGA. The CDR3 is 15 amino acids. Losses at the gene ends were 5 bases for V and 4 bases for J; bases not matched to a gene: 5.

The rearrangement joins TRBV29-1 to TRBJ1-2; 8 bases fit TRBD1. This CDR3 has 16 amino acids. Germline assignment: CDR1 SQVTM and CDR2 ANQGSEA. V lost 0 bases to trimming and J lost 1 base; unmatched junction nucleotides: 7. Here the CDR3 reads CSVEEAGGPINYGYTF. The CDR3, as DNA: TGCAGCGTTGAAGAAGCAGGGGGCCCCATTAACTATGGCTACACCTTC.

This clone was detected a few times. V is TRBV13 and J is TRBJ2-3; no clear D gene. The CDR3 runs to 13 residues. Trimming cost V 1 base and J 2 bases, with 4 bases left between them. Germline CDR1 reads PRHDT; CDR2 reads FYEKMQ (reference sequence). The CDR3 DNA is TGTGCCAGCAGCTTAGCGGACACAGATACGCAGTATTTT. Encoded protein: CASSLADTDTQYF.

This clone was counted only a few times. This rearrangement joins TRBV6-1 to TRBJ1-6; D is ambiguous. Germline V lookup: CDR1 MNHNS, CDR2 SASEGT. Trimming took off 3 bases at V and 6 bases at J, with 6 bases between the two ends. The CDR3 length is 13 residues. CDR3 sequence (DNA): TGTGCCAGCAGTGATTTCGGTAATTCACCCCTCCACTTT. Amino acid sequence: CASSDFGNSPLHF.

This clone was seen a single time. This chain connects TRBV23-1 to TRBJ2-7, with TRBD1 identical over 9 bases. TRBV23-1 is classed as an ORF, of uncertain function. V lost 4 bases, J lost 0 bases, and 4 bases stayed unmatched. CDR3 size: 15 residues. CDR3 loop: CASSPGTGFSYEQYF. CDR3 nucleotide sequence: TGCGCCAGCAGTCCCGGGACAGGGTTCTCCTACGAGCAGTACTTC.

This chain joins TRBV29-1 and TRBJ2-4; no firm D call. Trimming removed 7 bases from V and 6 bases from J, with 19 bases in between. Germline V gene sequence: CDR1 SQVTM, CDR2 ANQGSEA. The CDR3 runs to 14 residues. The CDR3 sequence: CSAYSIGFANIQYF. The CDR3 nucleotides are TGCAGCGCCTACTCCATTGGGTTCGCAAACATTCAGTACTTC.

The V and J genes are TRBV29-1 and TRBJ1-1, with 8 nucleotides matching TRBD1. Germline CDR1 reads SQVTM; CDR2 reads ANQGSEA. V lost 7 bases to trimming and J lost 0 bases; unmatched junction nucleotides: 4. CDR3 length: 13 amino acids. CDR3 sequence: CSAMDRVNTEAFF. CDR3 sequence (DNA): TGCAGCGCTATGGACAGGGTGAACACTGAAGCTTTCTTT.

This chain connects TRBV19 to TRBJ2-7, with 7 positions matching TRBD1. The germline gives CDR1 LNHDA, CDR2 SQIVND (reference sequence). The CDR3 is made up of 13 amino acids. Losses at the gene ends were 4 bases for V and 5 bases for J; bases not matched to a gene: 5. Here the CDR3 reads CASSTSTGNEQYF. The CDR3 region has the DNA TGTGCCAGTAGTACCTCGACAGGGAACGAGCAGTACTTC.

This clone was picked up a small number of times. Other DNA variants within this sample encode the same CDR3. The CDR3 loop is CASRLGNTEAFF. In nucleotides, the CDR3 is TGTGCCAGCCGATTAGGGAACACTGAAGCTTTCTTT. The rearrangement uses TRBV2 and TRBJ1-1; no clear D. The ends were cut back, 8 bases at V and 1 base at J, with 8 bases in the middle. The CDR3 is made up of 12 amino acids. Per the germline V gene, CDR1 is SNHLY and CDR2 is FYNNEI.

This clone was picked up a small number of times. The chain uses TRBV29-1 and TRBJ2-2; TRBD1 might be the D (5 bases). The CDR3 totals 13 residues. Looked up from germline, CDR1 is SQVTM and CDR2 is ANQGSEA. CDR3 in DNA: TGCCCGGATCGATACAGGCGGACCGGGGAGCTGTTTTTT. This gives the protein CPDRYRRTGELFF.

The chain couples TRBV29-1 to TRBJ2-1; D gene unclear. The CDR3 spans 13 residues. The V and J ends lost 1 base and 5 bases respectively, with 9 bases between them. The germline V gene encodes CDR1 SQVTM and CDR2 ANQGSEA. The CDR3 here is CSVEVVKNNEQFF. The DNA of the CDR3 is TGCAGCGTTGAAGTGGTGAAAAACAATGAGCAGTTCTTC.

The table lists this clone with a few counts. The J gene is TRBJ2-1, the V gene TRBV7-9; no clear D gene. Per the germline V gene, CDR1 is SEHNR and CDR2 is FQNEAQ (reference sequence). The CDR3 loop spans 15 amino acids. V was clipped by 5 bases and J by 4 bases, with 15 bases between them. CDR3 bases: TGTGCCAGCAGCCTGGACGGGTCCTCTTACAATGAGCAGTTCTTC. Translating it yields CASSLDGSSYNEQFF.

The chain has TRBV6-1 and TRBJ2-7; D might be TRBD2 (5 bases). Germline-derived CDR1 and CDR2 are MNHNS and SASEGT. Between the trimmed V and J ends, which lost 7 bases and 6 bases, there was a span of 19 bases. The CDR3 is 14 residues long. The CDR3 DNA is TGTGCCAGCATAAAGGGAGCACCGGCGCGCGAGCAGTACTTC. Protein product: CASIKGAPAREQYF.

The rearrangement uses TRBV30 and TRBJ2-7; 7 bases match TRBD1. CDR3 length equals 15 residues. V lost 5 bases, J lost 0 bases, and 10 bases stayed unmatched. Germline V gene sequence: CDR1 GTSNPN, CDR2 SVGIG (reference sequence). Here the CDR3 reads CAWAPRQGSSYEQYF. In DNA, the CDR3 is TGTGCCTGGGCCCCACGACAGGGAAGCTCCTACGAGCAGTACTTC.

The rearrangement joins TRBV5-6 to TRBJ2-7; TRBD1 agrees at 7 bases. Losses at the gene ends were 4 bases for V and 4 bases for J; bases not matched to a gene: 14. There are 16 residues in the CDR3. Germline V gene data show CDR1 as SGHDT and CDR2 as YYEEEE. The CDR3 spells CASSLTRGLSEYEQYF. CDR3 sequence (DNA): TGTGCCAGCAGCCTGACGAGGGGGCTGTCGGAGTACGAGCAGTACTTC.

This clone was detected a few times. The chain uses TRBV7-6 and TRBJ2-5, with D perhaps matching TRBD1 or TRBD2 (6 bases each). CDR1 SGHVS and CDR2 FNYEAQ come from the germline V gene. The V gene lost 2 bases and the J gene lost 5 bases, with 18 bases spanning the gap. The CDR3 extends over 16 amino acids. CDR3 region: CASSLMGGTLRETQYF. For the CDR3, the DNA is TGTGCCAGCAGCTTAATGGGGGGCACGTTACGGGAGACCCAGTACTTC.